This T cell receptor (beta chain) was documented in a study of T cells in Graves' hyperthyroidism and ophthalmopathy. This clonotype came up a few times. Its antigen is still unknown. Researchers amplified the TCR beta CDR3 regions from RNA transcripts. When the TCR CDR3 underwent first-round RT-PCR, the HTBI primer set was used. TCRdb reanalysed the multiplex PCR reads using MiXCR and keeps one entry per CDR3 protein. In the table there are approximately 590,000 distinct CDR3 sequences, 46% of which are singletons. Graves' hyperthyroidism qualified as stable when ophthalmopathy did not progress within 18 months. Among the patients, aged 18 to 65, hyperthyroidism was newly diagnosed and had lasted under 2 months. Reasons for excluding patients were uncontrolled infection, other autoimmune disease, pregnancy or lactation. Germline V gene sequence: CDR1 SGHRS, CDR2 YFSETQ. There are 12 residues in the CDR3. The ends were cut back, 4 bases at V and 8 bases at J, with 12 bases in the middle.

Study-level points and caveats: The blood repertoire included most of the expanded thyroid clonotypes above 0.001.

This sequence originates from a woman between 18 and 29 years old with Graves' hyperthyroidism. Sequenced input: peripheral blood or thyroid tissue (not recorded which). The V and J genes are TRBV5-1 and TRBJ1-2, with D unclear. The CDR3 loop reads CASSTRQGGYTF. The CDR3 DNA is TGCGCCAGCAGCACCCGCCAAGGAGGCTACACCTTC.